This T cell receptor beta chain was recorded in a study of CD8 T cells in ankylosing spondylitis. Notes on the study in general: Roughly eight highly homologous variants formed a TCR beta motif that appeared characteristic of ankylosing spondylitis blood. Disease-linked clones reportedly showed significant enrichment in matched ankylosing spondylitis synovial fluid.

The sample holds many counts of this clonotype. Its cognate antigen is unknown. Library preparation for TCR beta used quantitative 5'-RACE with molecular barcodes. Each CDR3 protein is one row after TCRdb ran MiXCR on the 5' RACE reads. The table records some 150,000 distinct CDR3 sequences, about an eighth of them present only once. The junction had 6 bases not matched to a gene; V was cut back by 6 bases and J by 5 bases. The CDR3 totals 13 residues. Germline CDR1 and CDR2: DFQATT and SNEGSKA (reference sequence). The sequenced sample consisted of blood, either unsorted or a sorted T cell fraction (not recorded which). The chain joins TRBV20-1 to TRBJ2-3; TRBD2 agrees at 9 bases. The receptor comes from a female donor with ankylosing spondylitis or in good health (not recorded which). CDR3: CSAPSGGKDTQYF. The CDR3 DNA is TGCAGTGCCCCAAGCGGGGGGAAAGATACGCAGTATTTT.